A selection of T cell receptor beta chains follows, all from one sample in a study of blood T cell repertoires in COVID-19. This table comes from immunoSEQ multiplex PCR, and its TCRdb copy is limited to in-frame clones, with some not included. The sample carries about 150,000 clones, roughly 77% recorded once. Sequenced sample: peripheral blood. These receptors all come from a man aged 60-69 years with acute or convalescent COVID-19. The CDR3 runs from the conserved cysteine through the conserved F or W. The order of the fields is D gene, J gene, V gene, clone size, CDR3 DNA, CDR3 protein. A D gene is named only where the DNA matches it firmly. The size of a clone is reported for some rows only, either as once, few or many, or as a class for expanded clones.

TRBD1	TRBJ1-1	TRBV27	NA	TGTGCCAGCGGAAACAGGGGGCTGGGAACTGAAGCTTTCTTT	CASGNRGLGTEAFF
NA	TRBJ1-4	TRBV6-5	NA	TGTGCCAGCATTAGGGGCGGTGCTAATGAAAAACTGTTTTTT	CASIRGGANEKLFF
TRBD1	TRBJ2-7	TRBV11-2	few	TGTGCCAGCAGCTCCGGGACAGGGGCCTACGAGCAGTACTTC	CASSSGTGAYEQYF
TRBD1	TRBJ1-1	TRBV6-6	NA	TGTGCCACCGCTTCCCACGACAGGGCGGATGAAGCTTTCTTT	CATASHDRADEAFF
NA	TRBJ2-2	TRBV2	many	TGTGCCAGCAGTCTAGCTCAGTACACCGGGGAGCTGTTTTTT	CASSLAQYTGELFF
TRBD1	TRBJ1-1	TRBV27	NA	TGTGCCAGCAGTTTATCCGACAGGGAAACTGAAGCTTTCTTT	CASSLSDRETEAFF
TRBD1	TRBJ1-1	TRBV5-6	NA	TGTGCCAGCAGCTTAACAGGGGAGTACACTGAAGCTTTCTTT	CASSLTGEYTEAFF
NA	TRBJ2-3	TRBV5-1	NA	TGCGCCAGCAGCACCCTCAGGGGTTCCACAGATACGCAGTATTTT	CASSTLRGSTDTQYF
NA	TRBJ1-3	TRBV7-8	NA	TGTGCCAGCAGCTTCAGGGCCTCTGGAAACACCATATATTTT	CASSFRASGNTIYF
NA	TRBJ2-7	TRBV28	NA	TGTGCCAGCAGTCCCCTTCCCGCGGACTACGAGCAGTACTTC	CASSPLPADYEQYF
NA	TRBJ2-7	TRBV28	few	TGTGCCAGCAGTTTAATGGGCGGGACCTTGGGGCTCTACGAGCAGTACTTC	CASSLMGGTLGLYEQYF
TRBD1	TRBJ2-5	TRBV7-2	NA	TGTGCCAGCAGCTTAGCCATATTGACAGGGGAGACCCAGTACTTC	CASSLAILTGETQYF
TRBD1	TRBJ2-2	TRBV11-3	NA	TGTGCCAGCAGCTTCGGACAGGGAGGGAACACCGGGGAGCTGTTTTTT	CASSFGQGGNTGELFF
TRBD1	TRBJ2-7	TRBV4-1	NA	TGCGCCAGCAGCCAAGTCGGGCAGGGGGTTAACGAGCAGTACTTC	CASSQVGQGVNEQYF
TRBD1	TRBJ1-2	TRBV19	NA	TGTGCCAGTAGTATAACAGGGGGCTATGGCTACACCTTC	CASSITGGYGYTF
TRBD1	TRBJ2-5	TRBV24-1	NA	TGTGCCACCCCCTTCGACAGGGGGCGCCAAGAGACCCAGTACTTC	CATPFDRGRQETQYF
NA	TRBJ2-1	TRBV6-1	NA	TGTGCCAGCAGTGATCCAAGAGTCTTCTTC	CASSDPRVFF
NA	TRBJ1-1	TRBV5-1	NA	TGCGCCAGCCGGGAGGGGGACACCTATGGGCACACTGAAGCTTTCTTT	CASREGDTYGHTEAFF
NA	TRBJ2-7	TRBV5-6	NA	TGTGCCAGCAGCTTTATCTCTGACAGGTTCTACGAGCAGTACTTC	CASSFISDRFYEQYF
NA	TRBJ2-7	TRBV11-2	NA	TGTGCCAGCAGCTTCGAGGGCGAGCAGTACTTC	CASSFEGEQYF
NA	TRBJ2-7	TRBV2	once	TGTGCCAGCAGCCCCCCAGGCTCCTACGAGCAGTACTTC	CASSPPGSYEQYF
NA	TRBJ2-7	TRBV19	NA	TGTGCCAGTAGTCGACCAGGCTCCTACGAGCAGTACTTC	CASSRPGSYEQYF
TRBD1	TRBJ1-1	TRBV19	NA	TGTGCCAGTAGACTCGACAGGGACACTGAAGCTTTCTTT	CASRLDRDTEAFF
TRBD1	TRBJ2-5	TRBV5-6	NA	TGTGCCAGCAGCTTGCAGGGGGCCCGCGAGACCCAGTACTTC	CASSLQGARETQYF
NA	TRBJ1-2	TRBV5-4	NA	TGTGCCAGCAGATTCGGACAGTACCCCCATGGCTACACCTTC	CASRFGQYPHGYTF
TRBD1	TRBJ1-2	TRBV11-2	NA	TGTGCCAGCAGCTTAGAAGGCCGGACAGGGCTCTATGGCTACACCTTC	CASSLEGRTGLYGYTF
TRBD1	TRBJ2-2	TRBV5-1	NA	TGCGCCAGCAGCGCGGGGGACAGGGACACCGGGGAGCTGTTTTTT	CASSAGDRDTGELFF
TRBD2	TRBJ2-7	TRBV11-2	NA	TGTGCCAGCAGCTTAGCGAGCGGGAAGCAGTACGAGCAGTACTTC	CASSLASGKQYEQYF
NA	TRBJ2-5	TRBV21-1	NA	TGTGCCAGCAGCAAACACAGCGGGAGTGGAGAGACCCAGTACTTC	CASSKHSGSGETQYF
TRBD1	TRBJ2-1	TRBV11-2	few	TGTGCCAGCAGCTACCGACAGGGGGCCTCCTACAATGAGCAGTTCTTC	CASSYRQGASYNEQFF
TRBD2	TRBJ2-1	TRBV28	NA	TGTGCCAGCAGTTATCCCAGGGGGACTAGCTCCAGAACCTACAATGAGCAGTTCTTC	CASSYPRGTSSRTYNEQFF
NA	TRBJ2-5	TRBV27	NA	TGTGCCAGCAGAGACCTACAGGAGACCCAAGAGACCCAGTACTTC	CASRDLQETQETQYF
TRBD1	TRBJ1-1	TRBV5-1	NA	TGCGCCAGCAGCTTGTTGGGACAGGGGTACACTGAAGCTTTCTTT	CASSLLGQGYTEAFF
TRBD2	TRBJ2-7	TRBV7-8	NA	TGTGCCAGCAGCTTGGTCCTAGCGGGTGACTACGAGCAGTACTTC	CASSLVLAGDYEQYF
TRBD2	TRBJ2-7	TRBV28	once	TGTGCCAGCAGTTTAACGGGCAGCGGGGGAGGGAGGGAGCAGTACTTC	CASSLTGSGGGREQYF
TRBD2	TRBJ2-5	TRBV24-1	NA	TGTGCCACCAGTGGACGGGGGGAAGAGACCCAGTACTTC	CATSGRGEETQYF
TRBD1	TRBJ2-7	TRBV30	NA	TGTGCCGGAAGGGACAGGGGCTCCTACGAGCAGTACTTC	CAGRDRGSYEQYF
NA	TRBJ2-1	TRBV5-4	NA	TGTGCCAGCAGCTTTGCCGGACTCCCCGGGGATGAGCAGTTCTTC	CASSFAGLPGDEQFF
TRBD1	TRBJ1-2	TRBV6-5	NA	TGTGCCAGCAGGCAGGGGGTTGCTAACTATGGCTACACCTTC	CASRQGVANYGYTF
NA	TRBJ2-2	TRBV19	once	TGTGCCAGTAGTTCCGGGAACACCGGGGAGCTGTTTTTT	CASSSGNTGELFF
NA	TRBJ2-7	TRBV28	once	TGTGCCAGCAGGATGCCCGGGACTGCCTCCTACGAGCAGTACTTC	CASRMPGTASYEQYF
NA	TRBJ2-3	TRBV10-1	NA	TGCGCCAGCAGTGAGTCAAGGGAGAGAGATACGCAGTATTTT	CASSESRERDTQYF
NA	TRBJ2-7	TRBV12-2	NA	TGTGCAAGTCGCTTAGCTCGTTCCAAAGCGAGGGACTCGGGAGAGCAGTACTTC	CASRLARSKARDSGEQYF
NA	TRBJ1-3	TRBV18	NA	TGTGCCAGCTCAGGTGGAGGATCTGGAAACACCATATATTTT	CASSGGGSGNTIYF
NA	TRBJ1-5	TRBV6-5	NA	TGTGCCAGCACACTACGGGGGGGCCCGAATCAGCCCCAGCATTTT	CASTLRGGPNQPQHF
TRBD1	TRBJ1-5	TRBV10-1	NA	TGCGCCAGCAGTGAGCGTTCCGGGACAGAGAACAATCAGCCCCAGCATTTT	CASSERSGTENNQPQHF
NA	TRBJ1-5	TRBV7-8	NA	TGTGCCAGCAGCTTAGGGGGGGTCGGGAATCAGCCCCAGCATTTT	CASSLGGVGNQPQHF
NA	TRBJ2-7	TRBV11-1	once	TGTGCCAGCAGCATCCGCCAGGGCTACGAGCAGTACTTC	CASSIRQGYEQYF
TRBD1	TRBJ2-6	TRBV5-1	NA	TGCGCCAGCAGCGGATCCTCCGGGACAGGGGCCCCGAGCTCTGGGGCCAACGTCCTGACTTTC	CASSGSSGTGAPSSGANVLTF
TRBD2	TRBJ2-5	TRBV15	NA	TGTGCCACCAGCCCTTTCCTGGCGGGAGTTCGCCAAGAGACCCAGTACTTC	CATSPFLAGVRQETQYF